The 24 T cell receptor beta chains reported below all come from one sample, sequenced in a study of cytomegalovirus exposure and HLA in healthy donors. Vbeta (60) and Jbeta (13) primers were used in the PCR. The repertoire was sequenced with immunoSEQ multiplex PCR; TCRdb's copy has only in-frame clones and lacks some. The table shows some 100,000 clones, with approximately 74% occurring only once. The sample was PBMCs. The origin of the receptors is a female donor in good health and CMV-seropositive.

The chain recombines TRBV6-1 with TRBJ1-6; D is uncertain. The V end lost 2 bases, the J end lost 13 bases, and 12 bases lay between the germline ends. The CDR3 is made up of 13 amino acids. The germline V gene has CDR1 MNHNS and CDR2 SASEGT. This CDR3 reads CASSELILNPLHF. The DNA of the CDR3 is TGTGCCAGCAGTGAACTAATTTTGAATCCCCTCCACTTT.

This clone came up once. The genes are TRBV11-2 and TRBJ2-6; weak D call: TRBD1 (5 bases). Per germline, CDR1 SGHAT and CDR2 FQNNGV. The CDR3 sequence is 14 residues long. V gave up 1 base and J gave up 7 bases, with 8 bases separating them. The CDR3 spells CASSLARVANVLTF. CDR3 DNA sequence: TGTGCCAGCAGCTTAGCCAGGGTAGCCAACGTCCTGACTTTC.

The rearrangement links TRBV29-1 to TRBJ2-7, with TRBD2 matching 7 bases. The J segment lost 7 bases and the V segment lost 6 bases, leaving 6 bases of the junction unmatched. Germline V CDR1 and CDR2: SQVTM, ANQGSEA. This CDR3 contains 11 residues. The CDR3 DNA reads as TGCAGCGTCTTCCCTAGCGGAGAGCAGTACTTC. Its translation is CSVFPSGEQYF.

The chain couples TRBV7-2 to TRBJ1-1; D gene ambiguous. Germline V gene data show CDR1 as SGHTA and CDR2 as FQGNSA. Trimming cost V 1 base and J 1 base, with 7 bases left between them. The CDR3 has 14 residues. The CDR3 DNA reads TGTGCCAGCAGCTTAGTTTACGGGAACACTGAAGCTTTCTTT. Translating gives CASSLVYGNTEAFF.

This sequence joins TRBV2 and TRBJ1-4, with a possible D match to TRBD1 (5 bases). This CDR3 spans 16 amino acids. The V and J ends lost 4 bases and 0 bases respectively, with 12 bases between them. Germline V gene sequence: CDR1 SNHLY, CDR2 FYNNEI. In DNA, the CDR3 is TGTGCCAGCAGTGGGCCAGGGTTTGCAACTAATGAAAAACTGTTTTTT. Its translation is CASSGPGFATNEKLFF.

This clone is a singleton in its sample. The V and J genes are TRBV4-3 and TRBJ2-2, with D hard to call. The CDR3 spans 14 residues. CDR1 and CDR2 (germline): LGHNA, YSLEER. Trimming took off 0 bases at V and 6 bases at J, with 8 bases between the two ends. CDR3 sequence (DNA): TGCGCCAGCAGCCAAGATGGTGGGCCCGGGGAGCTGTTTTTT. Encoded protein: CASSQDGGPGELFF.

The chain employs TRBV7-6 and TRBJ1-1; TRBD1 agrees at 12 bases. This CDR3 contains 17 residues. The germline V gene encodes CDR1 SGHVS and CDR2 FNYEAQ. The ends lost 2 bases at V and 3 bases at J; junction bases unmatched: 7. The CDR3 sequence: CASSLYRDRGRDTEAFF. The CDR3, as DNA: TGTGCCAGCAGCTTATACCGGGACAGGGGGCGGGACACTGAAGCTTTCTTT.

This chain joins TRBV5-4 and TRBJ2-3, with D possibly TRBD2 on 6 matching bases. Trimming removed 2 bases at V and 1 base at J, with 11 bases between. This CDR3 is built from 15 residues. Germline-derived CDR1 and CDR2 are SGHNT and YYREEE (reference sequence). CDR3: CASSLIRRGTDTQYF. CDR3 nucleotides: TGTGCCAGCAGCTTAATAAGGAGGGGCACAGATACGCAGTATTTT.

A single count supports this clone. The V and J genes are TRBV9 and TRBJ2-5, with 7 bases matching TRBD1. The CDR3 is made up of 14 amino acids. Germline CDR1 is SGDLS and CDR2 is YYNGEE. V lost 4 bases to trimming and J lost 5 bases; unmatched junction nucleotides: 8. CDR3 amino acids: CASSFEGAGETQYF. The CDR3, as DNA: TGTGCCAGCAGCTTCGAGGGGGCGGGCGAGACCCAGTACTTC.

The chain joins TRBV29-1 to TRBJ1-1; possibly TRBD1 for D (5 bases). This CDR3 is built from 14 residues. Deletions cut 4 bases from V and 1 base from J, with 13 bases between. Germline loops: CDR1 SQVTM, CDR2 ANQGSEA. The CDR3 here is CSVAQGGSNTEAFF. CDR3 in DNA: TGCAGCGTTGCTCAGGGTGGATCGAACACTGAAGCTTTCTTT.

The rearrangement uses TRBV5-6 and TRBJ1-2; D is perhaps TRBD1 (6 bases). This CDR3 has 13 residues. Per germline, CDR1 SGHDT and CDR2 YYEEEE. V was shortened by 4 bases and J by 8 bases, with 15 bases between the two germline ends. The CDR3 protein is CASSQTGFEGYTF. The CDR3 bases are TGTGCCAGCAGCCAAACAGGGTTCGAGGGCTACACCTTC.

This CDR3 reads CASSPPIPTEPLSTNEKLFF. CDR3 nucleotides: TGCGCCAGCAGCCCCCCCATCCCGACTGAACCCCTTTCAACTAATGAAAAACTGTTTTTT. The chain carries TRBV4-1 and TRBJ1-4; unclear D gene. CDR1 and CDR2 from the germline V gene are MGHRA and YSYEKL. The CDR3 is 20 residues long. V gave up 4 bases and J gave up 0 bases, with 24 bases separating them.

This rearrangement joins TRBV15 to TRBJ2-1; TRBD1 matches at 12 bases. V lost 3 bases, J lost 2 bases, and 2 bases stayed unmatched. This CDR3 has 16 amino acids. Germline lookup yields CDR1 LNHNV and CDR2 YYDKDF (reference sequence). CDR3 loop: CATSRGTGGAYNEQFF. DNA for the CDR3: TGTGCCACCAGCAGGGGGACAGGGGGCGCCTACAATGAGCAGTTCTTC.

This rearrangement joins TRBV7-2 to TRBJ2-7; TRBD2 might be the D (7 bases). In germline, CDR1 is SGHTA, CDR2 FQGNSA. V shed 1 base and J shed 2 bases, with 12 bases lying between them. The CDR3 is 15 amino acids. In nucleotides, the CDR3 is TGTGCCAGCAGCTTAGTTGCGGGGGCCGCCTACGAGCAGTACTTC. This codes for CASSLVAGAAYEQYF.

The chain combines TRBV6-7 with TRBJ2-6; the match to TRBD2 covers 14 bases. TRBV6-7 is noted as an ORF with a role that remains uncertain. The CDR3 length is 19 residues. Trimming cost V 4 bases and J 2 bases; bases outside gene matches: 7. CDR3 in DNA: TGTGCCAGCAGTTCGCGACTAGCGGGGGGGCAAACTGGGGCCAACGTCCTGACTTTC. It translates to CASSSRLAGGQTGANVLTF.

The chain couples TRBV7-9 to TRBJ2-7, with 9 positions matching TRBD1. The CDR3 totals 14 residues. Germline V gene lookup returns CDR1 SEHNR and CDR2 FQNEAQ (reference sequence). V was pared by 4 bases and J by 6 bases, with 7 bases of the junction left unmatched. The CDR3 spells CASSYDRGVTEQYF. Here the CDR3 DNA reads TGTGCCAGCAGCTACGACAGGGGGGTGACCGAGCAGTACTTC. The entire variable domain, with the rest obtained from reference TRBV7-9 and TRBJ2-7, is as follows: DTGVSQNPRHKITKRGQNVTFRCDPISEHNRLYWYRQTLGQGPEFLTYFQNEAQLEKSRLLSDRFSAERPKGSFSTLEIQRTEQGDSAMYLCASSYDRGVTEQYFGPGTRLTVT.

Here the CDR3 reads CASSGPGRNYGYTF. The CDR3 DNA is TGTGCCAGCAGTGGCCCAGGCCGCAACTATGGCTACACCTTC. This chain joins TRBV28 and TRBJ1-2, with D hard to call. The ends were cut back, 5 bases at V and 2 bases at J, with 12 bases in the middle. Germline loops: CDR1 MDHEN, CDR2 SYDVKM. This CDR3 is built from 14 residues.

The chain couples TRBV9 to TRBJ2-5, with TRBD2 as a possible D gene (6 bases). The V end lost 4 bases, the J end lost 4 bases, and 17 bases lay between the germline ends. The CDR3 totals 15 residues. The germline CDR1 and CDR2 sequences are SGDLS and YYNGEE. The CDR3 is CASSLWGGSGETQYF. The DNA of the CDR3 is TGTGCCAGCAGCCTTTGGGGAGGCTCCGGAGAGACCCAGTACTTC.

The chain links TRBV5-4 to TRBJ1-2; D is perhaps TRBD1 (5 bases). Trimming took 4 bases from V and 5 from J, leaving 24 bases between them. The CDR3 has 17 amino acids. Germline V gene data show CDR1 as SGHNT and CDR2 as YYREEE (reference sequence). The CDR3: CASSERGSGRLGYGYTF. The CDR3 DNA follows: TGTGCCAGCAGCGAGCGGGGTTCGGGACGCCTCGGATATGGCTACACCTTC.

This clone was detected only once. The chain recombines TRBV9 with TRBJ2-5, with D unclear. The CDR3 totals 13 residues. Trimming took off 4 bases at V and 5 bases at J, with 12 bases between the two ends. Germline V lookup: CDR1 SGDLS, CDR2 YYNGEE. CDR3 sequence (DNA): TGTGCCAGCAGCCAACCCACAACGGAGACCCAGTACTTC. It codes for CASSQPTTETQYF. The full variable domain, rest sourced from reference TRBV9 and TRBJ2-5, is DSGVTQTPKHLITATGQRVTLRCSPRSGDLSVYWYQQSLDQGLQFLIQYYNGEERAKGNILERFSAQQFPDLHSELNLSSLELGDSALYFCASSQPTTETQYFGPGTRLLVL.

The V and J genes are TRBV7-2 and TRBJ1-5, with D hard to call. Germline V gives CDR1 SGHTA, CDR2 FQGNSA. The CDR3 has 14 residues. V dropped 1 base and J dropped 3 bases, with 7 bases sitting between them. CDR3 sequence reads: CASSLGQYNQPQHF. The CDR3 bases are TGTGCCAGCAGCTTAGGACAATACAATCAGCCCCAGCATTTT.

This rearrangement joins TRBV7-3 to TRBJ1-1, with D unresolved. The V gene's germline CDR1 is SGHTA and CDR2 FQGTGA. Trimming removed 6 bases at V and 4 bases at J, with 12 bases between. The CDR3 runs to 13 residues. The CDR3, as DNA: TGTGCCAGCAGATCGACTTCGAGCACTGAAGCTTTCTTT. Protein: CASRSTSSTEAFF.

V and J are TRBV5-4 and TRBJ1-1; D is unclear. The CDR3 contains 11 residues. Germline CDR1 and CDR2: SGHNT and YYREEE (reference sequence). V was shortened by 4 bases and J by 11 bases, with 12 bases between the two germline ends. CDR3 protein: CASSLGGLAFF. The CDR3 DNA sequence: TGTGCCAGCAGCCTAGGAGGGTTGGCTTTCTTT.

The chain is built from TRBV30 and TRBJ2-3; TRBD2 is a possible D gene (7 bases). CDR3 length: 15 residues. The germline V gene has CDR1 GTSNPN and CDR2 SVGIG (reference sequence). V was clipped by 5 bases and J by 1 base, with 16 bases between them. This CDR3 is CAWAPGRGGTDTQYF. CDR3 bases: TGTGCCTGGGCCCCTGGGAGGGGGGGCACAGATACGCAGTATTTT.